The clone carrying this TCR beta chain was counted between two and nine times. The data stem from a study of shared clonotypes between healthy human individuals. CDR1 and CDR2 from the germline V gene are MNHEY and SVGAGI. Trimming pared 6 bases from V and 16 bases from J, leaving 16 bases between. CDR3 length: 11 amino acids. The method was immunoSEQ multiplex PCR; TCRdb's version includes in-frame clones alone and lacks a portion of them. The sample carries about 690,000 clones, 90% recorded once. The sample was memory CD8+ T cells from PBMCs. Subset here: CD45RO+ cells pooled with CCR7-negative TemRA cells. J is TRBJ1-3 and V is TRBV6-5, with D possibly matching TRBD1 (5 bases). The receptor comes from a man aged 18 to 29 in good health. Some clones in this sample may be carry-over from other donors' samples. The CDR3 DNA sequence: TGTGCCAGCAGCCCTGGGGGTTCCGAGTATTTT. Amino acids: CASSPGGSEYF.